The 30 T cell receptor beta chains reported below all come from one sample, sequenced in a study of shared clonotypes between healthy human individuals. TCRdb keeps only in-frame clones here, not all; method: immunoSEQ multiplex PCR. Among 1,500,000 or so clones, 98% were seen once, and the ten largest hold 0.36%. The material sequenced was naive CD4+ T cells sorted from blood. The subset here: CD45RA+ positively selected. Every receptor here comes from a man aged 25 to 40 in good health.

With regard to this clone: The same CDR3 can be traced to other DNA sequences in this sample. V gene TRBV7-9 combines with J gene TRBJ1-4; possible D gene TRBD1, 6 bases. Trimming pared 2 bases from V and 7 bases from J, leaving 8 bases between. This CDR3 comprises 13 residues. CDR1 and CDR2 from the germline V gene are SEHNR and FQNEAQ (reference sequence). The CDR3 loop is CASSLQGSEKLFF. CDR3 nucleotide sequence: TGTGCCAGCAGCTTACAGGGGAGTGAAAAACTGTTTTTT.

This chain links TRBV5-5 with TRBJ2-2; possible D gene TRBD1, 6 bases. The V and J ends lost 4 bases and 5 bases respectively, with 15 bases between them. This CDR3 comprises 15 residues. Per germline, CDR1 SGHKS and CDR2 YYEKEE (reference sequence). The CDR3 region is CASSGGRGGTGELFF. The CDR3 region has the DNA TGTGCCAGCAGCGGCGGCAGGGGCGGAACCGGGGAGCTGTTTTTT.

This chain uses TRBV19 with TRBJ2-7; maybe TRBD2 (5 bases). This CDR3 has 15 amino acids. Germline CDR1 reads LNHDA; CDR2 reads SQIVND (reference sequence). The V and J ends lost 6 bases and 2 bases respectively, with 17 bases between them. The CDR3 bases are TGTGCCAGTAGACTTTGGGCGGGTCAAACCTACGAGCAGTACTTC. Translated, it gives CASRLWAGQTYEQYF. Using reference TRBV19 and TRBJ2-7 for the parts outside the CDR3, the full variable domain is DGGITQSPKYLFRKEGQNVTLSCEQNLNHDAMYWYRQDPGQGLRLIYYSQIVNDFQKGDIAEGYSVSREKKESFPLTVTSAQKNPTAFYLCASRLWAGQTYEQYFGPGTRLTVT.

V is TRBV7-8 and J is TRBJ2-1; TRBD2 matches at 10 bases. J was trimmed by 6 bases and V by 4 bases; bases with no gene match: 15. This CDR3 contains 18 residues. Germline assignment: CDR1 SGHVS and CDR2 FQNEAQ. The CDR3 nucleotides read TGTGCCAGCAGCTCCCCGTTTAGGCTAGCGGGAGTCGCCAATGAGCAGTTCTTC. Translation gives CASSSPFRLAGVANEQFF.

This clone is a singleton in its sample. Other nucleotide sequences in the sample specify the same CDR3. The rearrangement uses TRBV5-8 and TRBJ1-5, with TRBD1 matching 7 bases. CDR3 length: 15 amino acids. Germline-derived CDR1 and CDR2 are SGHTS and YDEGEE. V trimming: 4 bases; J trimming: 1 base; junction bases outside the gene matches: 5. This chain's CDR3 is CASSPGTVSNQPQHF. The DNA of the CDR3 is TGTGCCAGCAGCCCCGGGACAGTGAGCAATCAGCCCCAGCATTTT. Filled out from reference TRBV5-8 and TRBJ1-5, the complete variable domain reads EAGVTQSPTHLIKTRGQQATLRCSPISGHTSVYWYQQALGLGLQFLLWYDEGEERNRGNFPPRFSGRQFPNYSSELNVNALELEDSALYLCASSPGTVSNQPQHFGDGTRLSIL.

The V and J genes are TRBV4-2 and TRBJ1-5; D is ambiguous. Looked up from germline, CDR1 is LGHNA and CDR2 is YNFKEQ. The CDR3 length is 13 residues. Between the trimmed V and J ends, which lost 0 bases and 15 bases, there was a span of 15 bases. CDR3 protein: CASSQELVADRHF. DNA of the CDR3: TGTGCCAGCAGCCAAGAATTGGTGGCAGACCGGCATTTT.

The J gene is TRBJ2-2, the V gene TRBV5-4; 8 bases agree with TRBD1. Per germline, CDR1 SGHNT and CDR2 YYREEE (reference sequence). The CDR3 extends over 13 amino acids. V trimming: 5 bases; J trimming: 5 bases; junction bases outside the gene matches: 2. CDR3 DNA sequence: TGTGCCAGCAGTCGACAGGGGACCGGGGAGCTGTTTTTT. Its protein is CASSRQGTGELFF. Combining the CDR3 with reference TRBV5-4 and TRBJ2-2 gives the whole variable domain ETGVTQSPTHLIKTRGQQVTLRCSSQSGHNTVSWYQQALGQGPQFIFQYYREEENGRGNFPPRFSGLQFPNYSSELNVNALELDDSALYLCASSRQGTGELFFGEGSRLTVL.

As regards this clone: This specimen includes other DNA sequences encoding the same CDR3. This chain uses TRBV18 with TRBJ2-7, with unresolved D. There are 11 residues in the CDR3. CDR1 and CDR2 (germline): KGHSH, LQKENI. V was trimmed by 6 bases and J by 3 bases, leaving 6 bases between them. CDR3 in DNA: TGTGCCAGCTCGCCGGACTACGAGCAGTACTTC. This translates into CASSPDYEQYF.

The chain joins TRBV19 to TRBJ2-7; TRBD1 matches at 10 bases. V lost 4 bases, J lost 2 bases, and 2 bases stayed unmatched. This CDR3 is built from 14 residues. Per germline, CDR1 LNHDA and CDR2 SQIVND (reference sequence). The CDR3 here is CASSRDRGAYEQYF. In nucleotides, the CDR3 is TGTGCCAGTAGTAGGGACAGGGGAGCCTACGAGCAGTACTTC.

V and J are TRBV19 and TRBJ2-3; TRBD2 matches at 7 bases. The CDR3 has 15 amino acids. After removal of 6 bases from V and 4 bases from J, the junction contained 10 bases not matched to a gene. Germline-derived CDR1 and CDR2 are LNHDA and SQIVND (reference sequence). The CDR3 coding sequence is TGTGCCAGTAGAGGCTCAGGGAGGGGCCCAGATACGCAGTATTTT. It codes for CASRGSGRGPDTQYF.

The CDR3 region is CAAPPISREGSNEQFF. The DNA for the CDR3 is TGTGCCGCACCACCAATCAGCAGGGAGGGAAGCAATGAGCAGTTCTTC. The chain employs TRBV11-2 and TRBJ2-1, with TRBD2 matching over 7 bases. CDR3 length equals 16 residues. Per the germline V gene, CDR1 is SGHAT and CDR2 is FQNNGV. V gave up 11 bases and J gave up 6 bases; unmatched junction bases: 19.

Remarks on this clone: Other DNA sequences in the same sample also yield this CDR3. Here the CDR3 reads CASSPDRGPYEQYF. CDR3 nucleotide sequence: TGTGCCAGCTCACCAGATCGCGGCCCCTACGAGCAGTACTTC. The chain carries TRBV18 and TRBJ2-7; D call uncertain. V was trimmed by 2 bases and J by 2 bases, leaving 10 bases between them. The CDR3 has 14 residues. The V gene's germline CDR1 is KGHSH and CDR2 LQKENI.

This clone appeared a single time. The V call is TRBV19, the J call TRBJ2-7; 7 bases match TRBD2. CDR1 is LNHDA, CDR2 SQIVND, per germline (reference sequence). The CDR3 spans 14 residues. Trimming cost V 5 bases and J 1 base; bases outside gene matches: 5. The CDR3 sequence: CASSPRTSSYEQYF. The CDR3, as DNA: TGTGCCAGTAGTCCAAGGACTAGTTCCTACGAGCAGTACTTC.

The CDR3 DNA follows: TGCAGCGCCCAAGGGTGGGAAGAGACCCAGTACTTC. Its translation: CSAQGWEETQYF. The chain has TRBV29-1 and TRBJ2-5; D ambiguous. The CDR3 is 12 residues long. The V end lost 7 bases, the J end lost 3 bases, and 12 bases lay between the germline ends. Germline V gene data show CDR1 as SQVTM and CDR2 as ANQGSEA.

The CDR3 here is CAISLGNTEAFF. The CDR3 coding sequence is TGTGCCATCAGTCTAGGGAACACTGAAGCTTTCTTT. The chain couples TRBV10-3 to TRBJ1-1; D uncertain. The CDR3 sequence is 12 residues long. The V gene lost 5 bases and the J gene lost 1 base, with 5 bases spanning the gap. Germline CDR1 ENHRY, CDR2 SYGVKD.

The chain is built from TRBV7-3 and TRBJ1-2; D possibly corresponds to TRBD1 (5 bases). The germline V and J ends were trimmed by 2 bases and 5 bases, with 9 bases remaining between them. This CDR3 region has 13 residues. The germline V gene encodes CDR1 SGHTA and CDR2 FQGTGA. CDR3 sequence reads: CASSLGTEYGYTF. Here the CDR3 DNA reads TGTGCCAGCAGCTTAGGGACGGAATATGGCTACACCTTC.

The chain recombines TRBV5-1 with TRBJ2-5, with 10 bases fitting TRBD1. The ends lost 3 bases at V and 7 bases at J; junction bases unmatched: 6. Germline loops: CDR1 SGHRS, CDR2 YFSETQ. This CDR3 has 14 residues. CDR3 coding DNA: TGCGCCAGCAGCTCGGACAGGGGGGATGGGACCCAGTACTTC. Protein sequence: CASSSDRGDGTQYF.

The chain's CDR3 is CASSTPADRGSYNEQFF. Here the CDR3 DNA reads TGTGCCAGCAGTACCCCTGCTGACAGGGGCTCCTACAATGAGCAGTTCTTC. The chain combines TRBV11-2 with TRBJ2-1; TRBD1 agrees at 8 bases. The CDR3 runs to 17 residues. Germline CDR1 is SGHAT and CDR2 is FQNNGV. V shed 6 bases, J shed 0 bases, and the junction held 10 bases outside the gene matches.

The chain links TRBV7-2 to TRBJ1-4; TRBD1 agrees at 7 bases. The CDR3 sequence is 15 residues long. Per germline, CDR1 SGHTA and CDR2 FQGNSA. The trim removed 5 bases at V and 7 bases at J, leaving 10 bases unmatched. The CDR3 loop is CASSPRQGAIEKLFF. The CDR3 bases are TGTGCCAGCAGCCCGCGACAGGGCGCTATTGAAAAACTGTTTTTT.

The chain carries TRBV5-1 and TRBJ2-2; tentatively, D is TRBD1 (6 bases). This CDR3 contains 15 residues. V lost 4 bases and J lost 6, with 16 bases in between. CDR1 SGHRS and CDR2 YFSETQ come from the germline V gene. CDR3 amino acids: CASSRDTGIAGELFF. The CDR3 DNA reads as TGCGCCAGCAGCCGAGACACAGGGATCGCCGGGGAGCTGTTTTTT. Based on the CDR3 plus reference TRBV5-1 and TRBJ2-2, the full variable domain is KAGVTQTPRYLIKTRGQQVTLSCSPISGHRSVSWYQQTPGQGLQFLFEYFSETQRNKGNFPGRFSGRQFSNSRSEMNVSTLELGDSALYLCASSRDTGIAGELFFGEGSRLTVL.

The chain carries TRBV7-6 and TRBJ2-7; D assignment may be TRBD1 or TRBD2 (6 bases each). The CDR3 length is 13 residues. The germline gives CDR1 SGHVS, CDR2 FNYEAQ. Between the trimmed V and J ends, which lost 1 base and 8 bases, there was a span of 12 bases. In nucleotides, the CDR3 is TGTGCCAGCAGCTTAGAAAAGGGGGGCCAGCAGTACTTC. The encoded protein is CASSLEKGGQQYF. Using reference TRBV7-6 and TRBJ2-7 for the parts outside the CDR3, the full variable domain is GAGVSQSPRYKVTKRGQDVALRCDPISGHVSLYWYRQALGQGPEFLTYFNYEAQQDKSGLPNDRFSAERPEGSISTLTIQRTEQRDSAMYRCASSLEKGGQQYFGPGTRLTVT.

Written as DNA, the CDR3 is TGTGCCAGCAGTTTCCCCCCGGCATCAGCTTTCTTT. Translating gives CASSFPPASAFF. V is TRBV28 and J is TRBJ1-1; D ambiguous. From germline, CDR1 is MDHEN and CDR2 SYDVKM. The CDR3 extends over 12 amino acids. Trimming took 3 bases from V and 10 from J, leaving 12 bases between them.

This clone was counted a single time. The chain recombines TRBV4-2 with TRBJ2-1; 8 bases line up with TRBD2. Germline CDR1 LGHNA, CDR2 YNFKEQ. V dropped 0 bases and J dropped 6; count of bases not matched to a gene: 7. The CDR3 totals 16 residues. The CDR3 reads CASSQEGLAGGNEQFF. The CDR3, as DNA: TGTGCCAGCAGCCAAGAAGGACTAGCCGGCGGCAATGAGCAGTTCTTC.

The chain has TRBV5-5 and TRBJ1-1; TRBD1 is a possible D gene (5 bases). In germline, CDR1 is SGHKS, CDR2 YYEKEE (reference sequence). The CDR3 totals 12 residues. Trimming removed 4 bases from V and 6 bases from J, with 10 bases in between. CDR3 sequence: CASSMMGAEAFF. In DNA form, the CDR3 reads TGTGCCAGCAGCATGATGGGGGCTGAAGCTTTCTTT.

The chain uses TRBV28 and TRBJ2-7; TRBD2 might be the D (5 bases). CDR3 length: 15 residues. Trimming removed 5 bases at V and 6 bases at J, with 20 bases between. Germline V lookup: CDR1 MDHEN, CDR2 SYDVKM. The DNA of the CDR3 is TGTGCCAGCAGTCCTCCCCCCCTTAGCGTAGCCGAGCAGTACTTC. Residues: CASSPPPLSVAEQYF. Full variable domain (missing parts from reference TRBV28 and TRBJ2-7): DVKVTQSSRYLVKRTGEKVFLECVQDMDHENMFWYRQDPGLGLRLIYFSYDVKMKEKGDIPEGYSVSREKKERFSLILESASTNQTSMYLCASSPPPLSVAEQYFGPGTRLTVT.

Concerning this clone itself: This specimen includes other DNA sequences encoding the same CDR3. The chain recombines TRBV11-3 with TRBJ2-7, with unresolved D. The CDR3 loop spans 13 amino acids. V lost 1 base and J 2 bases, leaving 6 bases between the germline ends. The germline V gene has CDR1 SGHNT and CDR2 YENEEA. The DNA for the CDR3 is TGTGCCAGCAGCTTAGGGGCAACCTACGAGCAGTACTTC. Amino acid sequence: CASSLGATYEQYF.

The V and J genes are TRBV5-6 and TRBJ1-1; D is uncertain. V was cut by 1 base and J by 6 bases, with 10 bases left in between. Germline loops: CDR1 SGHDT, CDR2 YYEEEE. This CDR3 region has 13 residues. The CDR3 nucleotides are TGTGCCAGCAGCTTGTTAGAGTGGCCTGAAGCTTTCTTT. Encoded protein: CASSLLEWPEAFF.

The CDR3 protein is CSPRDNTDTQYF. Written as DNA, the CDR3 is TGCAGCCCCCGGGACAACACAGATACGCAGTATTTT. The V and J genes are TRBV29-1 and TRBJ2-3, with D perhaps TRBD1 (6 bases). This CDR3 has 12 amino acids. Germline V CDR1 and CDR2: SQVTM, ANQGSEA. V was shortened by 8 bases and J by 2 bases, with 11 bases between the two germline ends.

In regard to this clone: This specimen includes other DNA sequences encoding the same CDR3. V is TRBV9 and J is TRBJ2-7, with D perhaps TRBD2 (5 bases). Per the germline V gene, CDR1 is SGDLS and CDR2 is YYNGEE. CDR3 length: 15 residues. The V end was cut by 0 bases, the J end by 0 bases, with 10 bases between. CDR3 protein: CASSVDPGSSYEQYF. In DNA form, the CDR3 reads TGTGCCAGCAGCGTAGACCCGGGAAGCTCCTACGAGCAGTACTTC.

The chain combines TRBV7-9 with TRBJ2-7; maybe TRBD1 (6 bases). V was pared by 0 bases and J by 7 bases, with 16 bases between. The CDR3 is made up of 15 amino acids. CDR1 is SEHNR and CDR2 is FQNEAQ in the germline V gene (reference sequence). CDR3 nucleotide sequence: TGTGCCAGCAGCTTAGCGGGGACACCTGGCGAGGAGCAGTACTTC. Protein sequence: CASSLAGTPGEEQYF.